This T cell receptor beta chain came from a study of cytomegalovirus exposure and HLA in healthy donors (dated by TCRdb to about 2017). About the study as a whole: An earlier analysis of approximately 590 of the donors reported 250 to 300 Gb of sequence data and 100 million to 140 million unique TCR beta sequences from approximately 180 million T cells. Roughly 320 gigabases of sequencing data and tens of millions of unique TCR sequences made up an early release that covered under 750 HLA-typed donors. Besides the first cohort of 666 subjects, a separate validation cohort made up of over a hundred different subjects was used. An earlier analysis of 587 of the donors used high-throughput TCR beta sequencing to judge whether each TCR beta V gene segment behaved as functional or pseudogenic. A later genetic analysis took genome-wide SNP genotypes for about three fifths of the 666 donors and used that subset as a discovery cohort. Donor age, sex, ethnicity and CMV serostatus were collected together with the repertoire data. To predict cytomegalovirus infection status, the study combined high-throughput TCR immunosequencing, statistical association of individual TCRs with disease status, and machine learning. Among 350 to 400 genotyped donors of the cohort, an average of approximately 240,000 unique TCR beta nucleotide sequences were sequenced per donor, around 18% of them non-productive. Among the roughly 430 genotyped donors, approximately 81% belonged to the genetic ancestry cluster associated with self-reported Caucasian donors. Because of strong linkage in the cohort, roughly five DR-DQ haplotypes were treated as single units for association and clustering. Every repertoire in the discovery cohort had been generated on one and the same sequencing platform. The study profiled the T cell repertoires of about 640 subjects by immunosequencing and related them to cytomegalovirus serostatus. The study was designed to test whether signatures of past pathogen exposure could be identified by cataloging public T cell receptors. Rather than using new phenotypic data, the later analysis identified candidate immune exposures from TCR beta sequences and from how often those sequences occurred across donors. In a later analysis, previously published TCR beta repertoires from 600 to 850 donors were re-analyzed and high-resolution HLA genotyping was added so that TCR occurrence patterns could be studied. The number of donors typed differed by locus, with about 629-640 for A, B, C, DRB1 and DQB1, around 560 for DQA1, 600 to 610 for DPA1, and about 450 for DPB1. Class I and class II HLA loci were covered by the typing at four-digit resolution. What the work shows at the level of the full study, not this receptor alone: A few of the identified cytomegalovirus-associated TCR beta chains were confirmed in vitro to be specific for cytomegalovirus antigens. Roughly uniform sequencing depth across donors was assumed in presence/absence analyses, although this assumption may not hold. The cohort was sequenced for TCR beta chains only, and without alpha or paired-chain data the features that could be detected were limited. When HLA alleles, especially DR and DQ, strongly co-occurred, attributing TCR associations to individual alleles was difficult. Because counts were too low, seventeen rarely observed V segments, including chromosome 9 orphons, were excluded from the earlier analysis of some 540 of the donors. At a false discovery rate of 0.05, a later analysis linked under 20,000 TCR beta sequences to specific HLA alleles. According to the authors, the approach could potentially be generalized to other disease states and immunological phenotypes. According to a later analysis, most CMV-associated TCR beta chains appeared to be HLA-restricted, and the HLA associations seemed to be driven largely by CMV exposure. V-gene and J-gene trimming of TCR beta chains was associated with a missense DCLRE1C variant in a later genetic analysis, and the association was replicated in an independent cohort. Most TCR sequences were observed very rarely across donors, whereas some public TCRs were present in many individuals. Some IMGT-functional V segments, including TRBV6-2 and TRBV6-3, could not be distinguished by the 87-base-pair reads and were therefore excluded. Because some donors lacked HLA typing at each locus, the association tests relied only on the typed subset. CMV serostatus was the only immune exposure information available for the cohort. Correlated functional status among segregating V segments might reflect linkage disequilibrium, but an unknown experimental factor could not be ruled out. In an earlier analysis of fewer than 750 of the donors, most TCR beta V segments were observed in productive rearrangements about 90% or about 30% of the time, broadly matching IMGT annotations. Compared with equally common non-associated chains, HLA-associated TCR beta chains in a later analysis were more clonally expanded and had lower generation probabilities. Cytomegalovirus status was reported to be diagnosed by the classifier with high specificity and sensitivity in both the original and validation cohorts. Compared with the roughly 700-donor mean, donors in an Asian-associated ancestry cluster had fewer N-insertions in productive TCRs, according to a later genetic analysis. Several of the top co-occurrence clusters appeared to be linked to parvovirus B19, influenza, CMV and Epstein-Barr virus, according to a later analysis. A further reported finding was that TCR beta sequences accurately predicted the HLA-A and HLA-B alleles for most subjects in the first cohort. A total of 150 to 200 TCR beta chains were listed by the study as associated with cytomegalovirus. The sequencing pipeline was judged likely to have produced a cluster of highly shared sequence variants as a technical artifact. In a later analysis, TCR association rates were found to vary across HLA loci, with the most associated TCRs seen for DRB1 alleles and the fewest for HLA-C alleles.

In total, around 600 healthy bone marrow donors made up the cohort. At the time of sampling, all cohort members were nominally healthy, though unrecorded immune exposures were likely present. The donor was CMV seropositive and belonged to the group of 250 to 300 seropositive cohort members. Each donor provided a peripheral blood sample, and peripheral blood mononuclear cells were used for TCR beta sequencing. Genomic DNA was extracted from the blood cell samples with the Qiagen DNeasy Blood Extraction Kit. Note on this clone: Which antigen it targets is not known. No much larger clone is present one base from it, and per-base qualities are unavailable.

Reading the germline V gene (reference sequence) gives CDR1 MNHEY and CDR2 SMNVEV. Relative to germline, V is missing 6 bases and J is missing 1 base, with 8 bases of the junction outside any gene match. From the cysteine up to the phenylalanine, the CDR3 has a length of 15 residues. The CDR3 DNA has 45 bases and is translated from base 1. The library was obtained by the immunoSEQ multiplex PCR assay. A mixture of 60 forward primers for TCR Vbeta segments and 13 reverse primers for TCR Jbeta segments was used in the multiplex PCR. A multiplex PCR assay on genomic DNA amplified the CDR3 region of rearranged TCR beta genes. On the Illumina HiSeq System, the amplified TCR beta libraries were sequenced as 87-base-pair reads. Per the authors' processing: Across the 670 or so repertoires, a later analysis counted around 80 million unique TCR beta chains, roughly 11 million of which were shared by at least two donors. To remove PCR and sequencing errors, raw reads were error-corrected and collapsed into unique sequences using a nearest-neighbor algorithm that merged closely related sequences. CDR3 sequences were aligned to IMGT reference sequences to assign V, D and J gene segments. Each retained sequence needed at least a six-nucleotide match to both a V gene segment and a J gene segment. Rearrangements were classified as productive when the CDR3 lacked stop codons and remained in frame with V and J, and all other rearrangements were classified as non-productive. CDR3 was defined by IMGT convention, running from the second conserved V-encoded cysteine to the conserved J-encoded phenylalanine. The earlier analysis of roughly 590 of the donors excluded sequences that lacked an unambiguous match to a single V gene segment. In an earlier analysis of almost 600 of the donors, a V segment was called functional when productive rearrangements were above 56.7%, and segregating when the standard deviation between donors exceeded 5%. A statistical classification framework was developed to diagnose cytomegalovirus status using the catalog of TCR beta chain sequences. In a later analysis, TCR nucleotide sequences were compared against IMGT/GENE-DB human TR gene sequences so that V and J genes could be assigned. In a later analysis, CDR3 sequences and most-parsimonious VDJ recombination scenarios were assigned using the TCRdist pipeline. In a later analysis, every TCR beta chain was defined by the combination of its CDR3 amino acid sequence and its V-gene family, and reads without a unique V-gene family were dropped. To address suspected cross-contamination and a sequencing artifact, a later analysis removed 550 to 750 highly shared, low-generation-probability nucleotide sequences. In a later analysis, a clonal expansion index was calculated for each public chain from normalized within-repertoire ranks of inferred template counts. Generation probabilities in a later analysis came from a VDJ recombination model fitted to out-of-frame rearrangements, and those results were checked against IGoR. A later analysis scored TCR-TCR, TCR-HLA and TCR-CMV co-occurrence with hypergeometric tests, applying a repertoire-size bias correction to TCR pairs. A later analysis estimated false discovery rates by permuting HLA or CMV assignments 20 times. In a later analysis, co-occurring TCRs were grouped using DBSCAN, and TCRdist sequence similarity was added for clustering within HLA-allele-positive subsets. Repertoires with fewer than 30,000 or more than 120,000 public chains were left out of co-occurrence clustering, as were about 5 repertoires with anomalous nucleotide sharing. Drawn from immuneACCESS, this table holds only the in-frame rearrangements with V and J called that TCRdb kept. Clones are partly lost; checked studies trace under half to an unresolved V gene and leave the rest unexplained. The D gene and trimming were derived from the DNA, and the V and J assignments and clone size from that table. The sample records 100,000 to 150,000 clones, 65% to 75% of which are singletons. The top ten clones comprise 11% of the sample.

In this chain, TRBV27 is recombined with TRBJ2-5, with 7 bases matching TRBD1. This clonotype originated in a woman aged 50 to 65 in good health and CMV-seropositive. Material for sequencing was PBMCs. The CDR3 in this case is CASSAGGRGQETQYF. The base sequence is TGTGCCAGCAGCGCAGGGGGTCGTGGCCAAGAGACCCAGTACTTC.